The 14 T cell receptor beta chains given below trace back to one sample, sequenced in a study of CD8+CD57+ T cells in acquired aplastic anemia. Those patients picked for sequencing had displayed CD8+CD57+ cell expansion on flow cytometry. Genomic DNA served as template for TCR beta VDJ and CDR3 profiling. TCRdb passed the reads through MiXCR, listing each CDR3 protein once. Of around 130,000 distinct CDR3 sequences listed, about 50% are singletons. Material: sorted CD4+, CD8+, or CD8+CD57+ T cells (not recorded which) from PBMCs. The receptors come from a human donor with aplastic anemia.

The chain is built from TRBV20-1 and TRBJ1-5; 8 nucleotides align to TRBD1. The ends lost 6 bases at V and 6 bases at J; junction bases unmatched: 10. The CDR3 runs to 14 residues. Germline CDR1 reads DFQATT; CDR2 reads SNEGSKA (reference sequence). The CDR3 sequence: CSAPDRERGQPQHF. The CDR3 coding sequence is TGCAGTGCCCCGGACAGGGAGCGCGGTCAGCCCCAGCATTTT.

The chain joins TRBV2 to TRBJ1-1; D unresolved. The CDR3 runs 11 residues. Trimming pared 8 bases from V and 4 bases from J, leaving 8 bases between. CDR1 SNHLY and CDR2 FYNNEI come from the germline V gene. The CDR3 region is CASRMGTEAFF. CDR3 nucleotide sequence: TGTGCCAGCCGGATGGGCACTGAAGCTTTCTTT.

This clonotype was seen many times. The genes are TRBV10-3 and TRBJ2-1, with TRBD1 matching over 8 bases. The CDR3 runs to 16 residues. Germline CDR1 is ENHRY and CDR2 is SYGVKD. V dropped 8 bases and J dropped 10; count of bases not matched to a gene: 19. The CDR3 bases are TGTGCCATCTGGGGTGTTCAGGGGGCGCTCCCTCAGGAGCAGTTCTTC. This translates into CAIWGVQGALPQEQFF.

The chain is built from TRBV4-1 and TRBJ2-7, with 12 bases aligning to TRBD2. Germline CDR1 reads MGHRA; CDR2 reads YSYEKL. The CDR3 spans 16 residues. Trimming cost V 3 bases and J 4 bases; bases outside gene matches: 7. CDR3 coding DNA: TGCGCCAGCAGCCATCCGCGGACTAGCGGGAATTACGAGCAGTACTTC. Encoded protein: CASSHPRTSGNYEQYF.

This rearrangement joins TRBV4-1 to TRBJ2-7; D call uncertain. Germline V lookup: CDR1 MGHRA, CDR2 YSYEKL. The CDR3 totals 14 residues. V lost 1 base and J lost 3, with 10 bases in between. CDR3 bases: TGCGCCAGCAGCCAAGTAGGCAGTGTCTACGAGCAGTACTTC. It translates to CASSQVGSVYEQYF.

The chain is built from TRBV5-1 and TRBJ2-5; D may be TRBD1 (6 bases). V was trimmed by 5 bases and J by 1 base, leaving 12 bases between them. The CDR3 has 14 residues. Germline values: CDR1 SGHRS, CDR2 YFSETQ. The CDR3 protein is CASRGQSSQETQYF. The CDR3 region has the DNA TGCGCCAGCAGAGGACAGTCTAGCCAAGAGACCCAGTACTTC.

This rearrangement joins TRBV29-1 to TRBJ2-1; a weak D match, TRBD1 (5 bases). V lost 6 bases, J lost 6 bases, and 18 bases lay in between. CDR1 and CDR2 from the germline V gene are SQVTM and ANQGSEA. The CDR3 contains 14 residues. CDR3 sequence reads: CSVLGKGFSNEQFF. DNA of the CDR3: TGCAGCGTACTGGGAAAGGGGTTTTCCAATGAGCAGTTCTTC.

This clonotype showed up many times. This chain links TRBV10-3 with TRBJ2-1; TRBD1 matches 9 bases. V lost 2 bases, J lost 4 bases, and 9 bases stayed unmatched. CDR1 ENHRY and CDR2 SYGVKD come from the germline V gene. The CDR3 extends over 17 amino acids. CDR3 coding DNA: TGTGCCATCAGTGAGACCGGGACAGGGATAATATACAATGAGCAGTTCTTC. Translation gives CAISETGTGIIYNEQFF.

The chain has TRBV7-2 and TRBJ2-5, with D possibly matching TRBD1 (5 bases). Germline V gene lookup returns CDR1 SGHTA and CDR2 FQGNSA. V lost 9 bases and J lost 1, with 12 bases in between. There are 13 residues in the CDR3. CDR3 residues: CASSWQGQETQYF. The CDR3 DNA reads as TGTGCCAGTAGTTGGCAGGGCCAAGAGACCCAGTACTTC.

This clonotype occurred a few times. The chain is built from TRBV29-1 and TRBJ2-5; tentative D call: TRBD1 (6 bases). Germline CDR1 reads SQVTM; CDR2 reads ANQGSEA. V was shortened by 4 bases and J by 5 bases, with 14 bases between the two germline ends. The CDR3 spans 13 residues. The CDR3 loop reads CSVGGQGHETQYF. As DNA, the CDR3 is TGCAGCGTTGGGGGGCAGGGGCACGAGACCCAGTACTTC. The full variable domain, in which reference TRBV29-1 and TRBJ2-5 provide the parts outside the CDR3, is SAVISQKPSRDICQRGTSLTIQCQVDSQVTMMFWYRQQPGQSLTLIATANQGSEATYESGFVIDKFPISRPNLTFSTLTVSNMSPEDSSIYLCSVGGQGHETQYFGPGTRLLVL.

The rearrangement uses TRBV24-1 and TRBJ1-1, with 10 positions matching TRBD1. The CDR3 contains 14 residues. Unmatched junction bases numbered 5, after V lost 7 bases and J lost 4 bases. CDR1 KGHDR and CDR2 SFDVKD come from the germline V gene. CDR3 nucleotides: TGTGCCACCAGCCCAAGGACAGGGGGCACTGAAGCTTTCTTT. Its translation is CATSPRTGGTEAFF.

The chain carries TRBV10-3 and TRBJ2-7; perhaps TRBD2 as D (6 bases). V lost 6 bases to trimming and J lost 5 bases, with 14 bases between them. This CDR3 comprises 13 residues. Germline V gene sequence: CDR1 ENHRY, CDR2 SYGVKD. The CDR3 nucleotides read TGTGCCATCAGGTCAGGCCGGGAGAACGAGCAGTACTTC. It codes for CAIRSGRENEQYF.

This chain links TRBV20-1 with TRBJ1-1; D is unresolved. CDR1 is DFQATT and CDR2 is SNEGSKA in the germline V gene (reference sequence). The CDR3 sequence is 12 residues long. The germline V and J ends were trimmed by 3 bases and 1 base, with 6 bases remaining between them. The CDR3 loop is CSARRTNTEAFF. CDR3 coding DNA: TGCAGTGCTAGGCGAACGAACACTGAAGCTTTCTTT.

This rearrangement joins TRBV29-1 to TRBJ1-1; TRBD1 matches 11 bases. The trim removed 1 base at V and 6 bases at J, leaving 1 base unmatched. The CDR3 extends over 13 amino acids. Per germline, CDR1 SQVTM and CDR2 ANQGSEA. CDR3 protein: CSVEAGQGAEAFF. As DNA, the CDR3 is TGCAGCGTTGAAGCGGGACAGGGGGCTGAAGCTTTCTTT.